Below, 14 T cell receptor beta chains from the same sample are listed, as sequenced in a study of response to subunit inactivated influenza vaccine. TCRdb used MiXCR to reprocess the RT-PCR reads, holding one entry per CDR3 protein. The profile covers about 650,000 distinct CDR3 sequences, with 11% to 15% appearing a single time and approximately 7.6% taken by the ten largest. This material consisted of PBMCs from blood, taken around 14 days before vaccination. These receptor sequences come from a man aged 50-59 years who received an inactivated influenza vaccine.

V usage is TRBV11-2 and J usage is TRBJ2-4; unclear D gene. The ends were cut back, 1 base at V and 7 bases at J, with 11 bases in the middle. The CDR3 contains 14 residues. In germline, CDR1 is SGHAT, CDR2 FQNNGV. The CDR3 loop reads CASSLALGLNIQYF. In DNA form, the CDR3 reads TGTGCCAGCAGCTTAGCGTTAGGGTTGAACATTCAGTACTTC.

This clonotype was seen more than once but under ten times. This chain connects TRBV6-1 to TRBJ2-1; 8 nucleotides agree with TRBD1. The ends lost 5 bases at V and 0 bases at J; junction bases unmatched: 6. This CDR3 spans 16 amino acids. The V gene's germline CDR1 is MNHNS and CDR2 SASEGT. The CDR3 loop reads CASSQRTGSSYNEQFF. In DNA, the CDR3 is TGTGCCAGCAGTCAAAGGACAGGGAGCTCCTACAATGAGCAGTTCTTC.

This clonotype was counted only a few times. The V and J genes are TRBV20-1 and TRBJ2-1; 11 bases agree with TRBD2. The CDR3 is made up of 14 amino acids. J gave up 4 bases and V 2 bases, and 1 base lay outside the gene matches. The V gene's germline CDR1 is DFQATT and CDR2 SNEGSKA (reference sequence). CDR3 region: CSARSSGGYNEQFF. In DNA, the CDR3 is TGCAGTGCTAGATCTAGCGGGGGGTACAATGAGCAGTTCTTC.

This clonotype has only a few counts. The genes are TRBV7-2 and TRBJ2-4, with a tentative D call TRBD1 (7 bases). Trimming cost V 5 bases and J 2 bases, with 16 bases left between them. The germline V gene has CDR1 SGHTA and CDR2 FQGNSA. The CDR3 loop spans 16 amino acids. CDR3 amino acids: CASSNRLGGSKNIQYF. The CDR3 DNA is TGTGCCAGCAGCAACCGACTAGGGGGCTCCAAAAACATTCAGTACTTC.

The chain employs TRBV29-1 and TRBJ1-2, with a possible D match to TRBD1 (5 bases). The germline V and J ends were trimmed by 6 bases and 8 bases, with 7 bases remaining between them. Germline CDR1 SQVTM, CDR2 ANQGSEA. The CDR3 runs to 9 residues. The CDR3 sequence is CSVGDGYTF. In DNA form, the CDR3 reads TGCAGCGTCGGGGACGGCTACACCTTC.

The rearrangement joins TRBV7-9 to TRBJ1-2; D call uncertain. The CDR3 spans 14 residues. V shed 1 base and J shed 1 base, with 7 bases lying between them. The germline V gene encodes CDR1 SEHNR and CDR2 FQNEAQ (reference sequence). The CDR3 nucleotides are TGTGCCAGCAGCTTAGGCAAGAATAACTATGGCTACACCTTC. The encoded protein is CASSLGKNNYGYTF. Drawing the rest from reference TRBV7-9 and TRBJ1-2, the complete variable domain is DTGVSQNPRHKITKRGQNVTFRCDPISEHNRLYWYRQTLGQGPEFLTYFQNEAQLEKSRLLSDRFSAERPKGSFSTLEIQRTEQGDSAMYLCASSLGKNNYGYTFGSGTRLTVV.

This clonotype was observed many times. This chain links TRBV29-1 with TRBJ2-5; the D call may be TRBD1 or TRBD2 (5 bases each). Between the trimmed V and J ends, which lost 0 bases and 5 bases, there was a span of 16 bases. Germline CDR1 and CDR2: SQVTM and ANQGSEA. The CDR3 contains 15 residues. CDR3 loop: CSVEDSNRRGETQYF. The CDR3 nucleotides read TGCAGCGTTGAAGATAGTAACAGGAGAGGGGAGACCCAGTACTTC.

The rearrangement uses TRBV7-9 and TRBJ2-1; 9 bases agree with TRBD2. The CDR3 consists of 15 residues. The germline V gene has CDR1 SEHNR and CDR2 FQNEAQ (reference sequence). V dropped 5 bases and J dropped 8; count of bases not matched to a gene: 10. The CDR3 here is CASSRQSGRTDEQFF. The CDR3 coding sequence is TGTGCCAGCAGCCGACAGAGCGGGAGGACTGATGAGCAGTTCTTC.

This clonotype was counted only a few times. The V gene is TRBV29-1, the J gene TRBJ2-1, with 10 bases matching TRBD2. Germline loops: CDR1 SQVTM, CDR2 ANQGSEA. CDR3 length: 18 residues. The V and J ends lost 0 bases and 0 bases, in that order; junction bases with no gene match: 8. The CDR3 is CSVEDHGSSGSSYNEQFF. For the CDR3, the DNA is TGCAGCGTTGAAGATCACGGATCTAGCGGGAGCTCCTACAATGAGCAGTTCTTC.

This clonotype has only a few counts. V gene TRBV20-1 combines with J gene TRBJ2-1; no clear D gene. The CDR3 runs 11 residues. The V and J ends lost 7 bases and 4 bases respectively, with 8 bases between them. CDR1 is DFQATT, CDR2 SNEGSKA, per germline (reference sequence). The CDR3 coding sequence is TGCAGTGAAGGATTTTACAATGAGCAGTTCTTC. Its protein is CSEGFYNEQFF.

This chain connects TRBV10-3 to TRBJ2-6, with TRBD1 identical over 10 bases. The CDR3 runs 17 residues. V trimming: 5 bases; J trimming: 0 bases; junction bases outside the gene matches: 4. Germline CDR1 ENHRY, CDR2 SYGVKD. The CDR3 DNA reads as TGTGCCATCAGTACGACAGGGGGCGGCTCTGGGGCCAACGTCCTGACTTTC. As protein: CAISTTGGGSGANVLTF.

There are a few counts of this clonotype. The V call is TRBV12-3 or TRBV12-4, the J call TRBJ2-7; unclear D gene. Trimming shortened V by 6 bases and J by 3 bases, and 15 bases separated the two germline ends. The CDR3 consists of 14 residues. CDR3 sequence reads: CASSRSGKNYEQYF. DNA for the CDR3: TGTGCCAGCAGCCGGTCAGGAAAAAACTACGAGCAGTACTTC.

In its sample, this clonotype was seen a few times. The chain carries TRBV15 and TRBJ2-3; D is unresolved. The CDR3 runs to 13 residues. V shed 2 bases and J shed 4 bases, with 7 bases lying between them. In germline, CDR1 is LNHNV, CDR2 YYDKDF (reference sequence). The CDR3 sequence: CATSRRQPDTQYF. DNA for the CDR3: TGTGCCACCAGCAGACGACAACCAGATACGCAGTATTTT. The whole variable domain, filled in from reference TRBV15 and TRBJ2-3, reads DAMVIQNPRYQVTQFGKPVTLSCSQTLNHNVMYWYQQKSSQAPKLLFHYYDKDFNNEADTPDNFQSRRPNTSFCFLDIRSPGLGDTAMYLCATSRRQPDTQYFGPGTRLTVL.

V usage is TRBV7-9 and J usage is TRBJ1-6; 8 bases are shared with TRBD1. Losses at the gene ends were 5 bases for V and 7 bases for J; bases not matched to a gene: 7. CDR1 and CDR2 from the germline V gene are SEHNR and FQNEAQ (reference sequence). CDR3 length: 15 residues. This CDR3 is CASSKRQGKNSPLHF. As DNA, the CDR3 is TGTGCCAGCAGCAAACGACAGGGGAAGAATTCACCCCTCCACTTT.